These T cell receptor beta chains were read from a single sample in a study of identical twins. TCRdb reanalysed the 5' RACE reads using MiXCR and keeps one entry per CDR3 protein. The data show around 1.7 million distinct CDR3 sequences, about 32% seen once. Input material: cord blood. These receptors were obtained from a newborn girl in good health. CDR3s include the opening cysteine and the closing phenylalanine or tryptophan.

v_call	j_call	cdr3_aa
TRBV20-1	TRBJ1-5	CSATGVQPQHF
TRBV27	TRBJ2-7	CASSQTRHYEQYF
TRBV12-3/TRBV12-4	TRBJ2-6	CASSKQPSGANVLTF
TRBV2	.	CASSDALAGGAETQYF
TRBV4-1	TRBJ1-2	CASSREVPVANYGYTF
TRBV28	TRBJ2-1	CASSATGLAGGHEQFF
TRBV12-3/TRBV12-4	TRBJ2-1	CASSTLGGSYNEQFF
TRBV3-1	TRBJ2-3	CASSHKRSTDTQYF
TRBV30	TRBJ1-2	CAWSDRSPRGRYVFYGYTF
TRBV6-1	TRBJ1-2	CASSESQGSNYGYTF
TRBV6-1	TRBJ2-3	CASSELWSTDTQYF
TRBV20-1	TRBJ2-7	CSAKAGTASSYEQYF
TRBV2	TRBJ1-5	CASRDRGVSQPQHF
TRBV5-6	TRBJ2-1	CASILAARGGEQFF
TRBV20-1	TRBJ1-2	CSARGRAGYTF